This paragraph covers one T cell receptor beta chain sequence. This sample was taken from a study of T cells in tuberculosis. Study information: In South Africa, adults with active tuberculosis were compared with IGRA-negative and latently infected IGRA-positive adolescents.

Time point described: new active TB diagnosis, blood taken before or within 7 days of starting treatment. Patients were newly diagnosed, HIV-seronegative, and aged 18 or older. Confirmation came from sputum smear and/or culture positivity for M. tuberculosis. TCRdb's table, derived via immunoSEQ multiplex PCR, lists solely in-frame clones and lacks some. The repertoire holds about 40,000 clones, with roughly 94% as singletons. This CDR3 spans 13 amino acids. The germline CDR1 and CDR2 sequences are MNHEY and SMNVEV (reference sequence). J was trimmed by 6 bases and V by 3 bases; bases with no gene match: 4.

This sequence joins TRBV27 and TRBJ2-7; 8 bases align to TRBD1. The sequence came from an adult with tuberculosis. The sequencing used PBMCs, collected at tuberculosis diagnosis. CDR3 in amino acids: CASSFGQGAEQYF. The CDR3 coding sequence is TGTGCCAGCAGTTTCGGACAGGGAGCCGAGCAGTACTTC.